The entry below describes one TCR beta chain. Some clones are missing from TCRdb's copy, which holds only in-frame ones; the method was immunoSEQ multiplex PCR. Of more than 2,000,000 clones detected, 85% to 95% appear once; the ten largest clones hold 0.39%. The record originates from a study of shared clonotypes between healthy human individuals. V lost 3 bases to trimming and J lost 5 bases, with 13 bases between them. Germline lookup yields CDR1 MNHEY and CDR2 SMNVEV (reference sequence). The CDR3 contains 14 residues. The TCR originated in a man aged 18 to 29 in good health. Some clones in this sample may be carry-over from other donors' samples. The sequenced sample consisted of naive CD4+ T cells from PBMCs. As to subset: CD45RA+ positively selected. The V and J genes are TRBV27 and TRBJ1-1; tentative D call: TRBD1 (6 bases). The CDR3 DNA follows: TGTGCCAGCAGTTTTAGGCAGGGGTTGACTGAAGCTTTCTTT. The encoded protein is CASSFRQGLTEAFF.